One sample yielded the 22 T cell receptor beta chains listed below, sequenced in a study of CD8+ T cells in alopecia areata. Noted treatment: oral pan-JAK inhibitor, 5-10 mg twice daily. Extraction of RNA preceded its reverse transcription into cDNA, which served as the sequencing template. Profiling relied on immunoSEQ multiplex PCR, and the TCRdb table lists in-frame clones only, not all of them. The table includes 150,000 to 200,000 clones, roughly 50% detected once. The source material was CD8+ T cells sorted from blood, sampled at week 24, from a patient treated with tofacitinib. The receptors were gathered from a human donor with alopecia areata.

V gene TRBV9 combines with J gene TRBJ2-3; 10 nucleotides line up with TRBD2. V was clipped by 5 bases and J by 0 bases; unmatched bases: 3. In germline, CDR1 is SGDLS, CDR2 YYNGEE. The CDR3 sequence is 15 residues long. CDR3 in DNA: TGTGCCAGCAGTAGCGGGGGGACTAGCACAGATACGCAGTATTTT. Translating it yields CASSSGGTSTDTQYF. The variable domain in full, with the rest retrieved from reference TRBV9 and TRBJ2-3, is DSGVTQTPKHLITATGQRVTLRCSPRSGDLSVYWYQQSLDQGLQFLIQYYNGEERAKGNILERFSAQQFPDLHSELNLSSLELGDSALYFCASSSGGTSTDTQYFGPGTRLTVL.

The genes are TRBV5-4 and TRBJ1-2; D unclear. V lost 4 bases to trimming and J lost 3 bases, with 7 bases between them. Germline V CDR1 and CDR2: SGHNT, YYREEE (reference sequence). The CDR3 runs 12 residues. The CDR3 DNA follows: TGTGCCAGCAGCGCCCCCTACTATGGCTACACCTTC. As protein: CASSAPYYGYTF.

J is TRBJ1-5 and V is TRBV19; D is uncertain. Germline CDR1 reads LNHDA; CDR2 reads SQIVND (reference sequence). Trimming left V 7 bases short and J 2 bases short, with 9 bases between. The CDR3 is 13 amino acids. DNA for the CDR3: TGTGCCAGTAATCCAGGAGGCAATCAGCCCCAGCATTTT. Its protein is CASNPGGNQPQHF.

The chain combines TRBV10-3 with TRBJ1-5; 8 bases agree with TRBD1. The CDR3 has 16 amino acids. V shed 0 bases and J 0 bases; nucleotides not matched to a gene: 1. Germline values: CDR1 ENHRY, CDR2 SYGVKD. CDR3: CAISESDRGSNQPQHF. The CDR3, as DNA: TGTGCCATCAGTGAGTCAGACAGGGGTAGCAATCAGCCCCAGCATTTT.

The CDR3 reads CASSNRRYSEKLFF. In DNA form, the CDR3 reads TGTGCCAGCAGTAACAGAAGGTACTCTGAAAAACTGTTTTTT. The rearrangement uses TRBV27 and TRBJ1-4; D not resolved. CDR1 is MNHEY, CDR2 SMNVEV, per germline (reference sequence). The CDR3 loop spans 14 amino acids. Trimming took off 5 bases at V and 7 bases at J, with 14 bases between the two ends.

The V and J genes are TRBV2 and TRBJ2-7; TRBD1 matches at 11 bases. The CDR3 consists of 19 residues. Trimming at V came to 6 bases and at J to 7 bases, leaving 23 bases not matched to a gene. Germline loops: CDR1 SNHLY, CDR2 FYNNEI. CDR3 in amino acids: CASRGSRGSYGQGAWEQYF. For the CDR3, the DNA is TGTGCCAGCAGGGGATCCCGTGGGTCGTATGGACAGGGGGCCTGGGAGCAGTACTTC. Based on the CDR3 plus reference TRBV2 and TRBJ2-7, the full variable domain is EPEVTQTPSHQVTQMGQEVILRCVPISNHLYFYWYRQILGQKVEFLVSFYNNEISEKSEIFDDQFSVERPDGSNFTLKIRSTKLEDSAMYFCASRGSRGSYGQGAWEQYFGPGTRLTVT.

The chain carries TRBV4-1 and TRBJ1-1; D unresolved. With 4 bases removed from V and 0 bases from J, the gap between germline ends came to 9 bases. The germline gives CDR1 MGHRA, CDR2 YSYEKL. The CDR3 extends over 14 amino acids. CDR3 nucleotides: TGCGCCAGCAGCCCCTCCAGCTTGAACACTGAAGCTTTCTTT. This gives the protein CASSPSSLNTEAFF.

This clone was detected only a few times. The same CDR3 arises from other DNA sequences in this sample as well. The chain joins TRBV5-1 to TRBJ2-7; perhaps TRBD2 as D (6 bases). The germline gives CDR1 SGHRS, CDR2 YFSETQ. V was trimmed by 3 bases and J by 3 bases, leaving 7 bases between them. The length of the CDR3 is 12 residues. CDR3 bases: TGCGCCAGCAGCTCCGGGAGCTACGAGCAGTACTTC. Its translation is CASSSGSYEQYF.

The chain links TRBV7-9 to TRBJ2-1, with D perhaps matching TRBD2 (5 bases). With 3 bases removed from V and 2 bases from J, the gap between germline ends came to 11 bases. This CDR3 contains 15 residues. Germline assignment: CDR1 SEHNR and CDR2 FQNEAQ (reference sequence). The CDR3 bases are TGTGCCAGCAGCTTGGGAGCGGAGCCCTACAATGAGCAGTTCTTC. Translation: CASSLGAEPYNEQFF.

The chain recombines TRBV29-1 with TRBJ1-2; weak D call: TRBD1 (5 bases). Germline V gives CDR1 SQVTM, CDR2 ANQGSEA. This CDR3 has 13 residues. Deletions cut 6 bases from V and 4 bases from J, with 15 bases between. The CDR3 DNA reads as TGCAGCGTGATACTCGACAGTATCTATGGCTACACCTTC. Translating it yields CSVILDSIYGYTF.

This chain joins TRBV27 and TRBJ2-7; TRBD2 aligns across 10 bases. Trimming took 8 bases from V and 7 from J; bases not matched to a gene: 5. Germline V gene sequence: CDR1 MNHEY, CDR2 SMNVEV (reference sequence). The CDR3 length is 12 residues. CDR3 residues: CASVAGGGEQYF. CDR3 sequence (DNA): TGTGCCAGCGTAGCGGGGGGCGGAGAGCAGTACTTC.

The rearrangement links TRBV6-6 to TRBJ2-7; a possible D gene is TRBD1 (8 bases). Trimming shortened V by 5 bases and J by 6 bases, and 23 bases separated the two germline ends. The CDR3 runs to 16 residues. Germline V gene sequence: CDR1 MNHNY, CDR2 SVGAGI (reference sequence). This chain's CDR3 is CASSQPNRGGGSEQYF. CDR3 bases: TGTGCCAGCAGTCAACCCAACAGGGGGGGAGGGTCCGAGCAGTACTTC.

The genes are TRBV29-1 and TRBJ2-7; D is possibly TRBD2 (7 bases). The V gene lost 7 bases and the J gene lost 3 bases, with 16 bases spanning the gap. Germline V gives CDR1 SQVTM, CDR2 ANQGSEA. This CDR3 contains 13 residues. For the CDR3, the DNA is TGCAGCGCCCGAGTTAGGGGGGGCTACGAGCAGTACTTC. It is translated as CSARVRGGYEQYF.

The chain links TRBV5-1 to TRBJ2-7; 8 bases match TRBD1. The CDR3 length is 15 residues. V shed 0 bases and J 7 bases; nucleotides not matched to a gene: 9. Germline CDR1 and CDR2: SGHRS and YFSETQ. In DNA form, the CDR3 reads TGCGCCAGCAGCTTGGACGGACAGGGTTCAGAAGAGCAGTACTTC. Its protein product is CASSLDGQGSEEQYF. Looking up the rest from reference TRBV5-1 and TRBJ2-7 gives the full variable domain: KAGVTQTPRYLIKTRGQQVTLSCSPISGHRSVSWYQQTPGQGLQFLFEYFSETQRNKGNFPGRFSGRQFSNSRSEMNVSTLELGDSALYLCASSLDGQGSEEQYFGPGTRLTVT.

In nucleotides, the CDR3 is TGCGCCAGCAGCCAAGGTTGGGGGGCCCTGCCAGGGGTAAAACGGTACGAGCAGTACTTC. It codes for CASSQGWGALPGVKRYEQYF. The chain combines TRBV4-1 with TRBJ2-7, with D perhaps matching TRBD1 or TRBD2 (6 bases each). The ends were cut back, 1 base at V and 4 bases at J, with 29 bases in the middle. Germline CDR1 and CDR2: MGHRA and YSYEKL. The CDR3 covers 20 residues.

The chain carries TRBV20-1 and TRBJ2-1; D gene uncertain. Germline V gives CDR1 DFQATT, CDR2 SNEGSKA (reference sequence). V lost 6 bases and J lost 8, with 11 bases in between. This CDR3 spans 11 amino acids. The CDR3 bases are TGCAGTGCCCCCTCGCCGGATGAGCAGTTCTTC. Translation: CSAPSPDEQFF.

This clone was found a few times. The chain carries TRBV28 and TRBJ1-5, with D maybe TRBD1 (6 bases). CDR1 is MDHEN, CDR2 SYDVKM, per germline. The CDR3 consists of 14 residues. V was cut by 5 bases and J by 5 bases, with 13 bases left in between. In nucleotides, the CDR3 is TGTGCCAGCAGTCCGACAGGATCCTATCAGCCCCAGCATTTT. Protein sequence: CASSPTGSYQPQHF. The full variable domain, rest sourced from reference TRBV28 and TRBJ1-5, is DVKVTQSSRYLVKRTGEKVFLECVQDMDHENMFWYRQDPGLGLRLIYFSYDVKMKEKGDIPEGYSVSREKKERFSLILESASTNQTSMYLCASSPTGSYQPQHFGDGTRLSIL.

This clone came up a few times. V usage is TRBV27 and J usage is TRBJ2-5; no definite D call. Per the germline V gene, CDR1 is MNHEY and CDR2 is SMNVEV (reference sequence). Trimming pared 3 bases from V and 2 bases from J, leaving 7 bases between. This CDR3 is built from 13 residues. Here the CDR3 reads CASSFVGQETQYF. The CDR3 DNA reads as TGTGCCAGCAGTTTTGTGGGACAAGAGACCCAGTACTTC.

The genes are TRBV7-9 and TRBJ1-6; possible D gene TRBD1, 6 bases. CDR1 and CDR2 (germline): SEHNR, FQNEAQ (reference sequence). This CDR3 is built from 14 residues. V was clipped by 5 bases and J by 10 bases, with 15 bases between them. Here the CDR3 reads CASSPEQGESPLHF. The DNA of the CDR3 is TGTGCCAGCAGCCCCGAACAGGGTGAATCACCCCTCCACTTT.

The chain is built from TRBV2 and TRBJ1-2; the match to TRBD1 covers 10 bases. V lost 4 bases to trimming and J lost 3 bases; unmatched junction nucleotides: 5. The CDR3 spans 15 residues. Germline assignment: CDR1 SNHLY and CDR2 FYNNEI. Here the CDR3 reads CASSAGTGEDYGYTF. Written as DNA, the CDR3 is TGTGCCAGCAGTGCCGGGACAGGGGAGGACTATGGCTACACCTTC.

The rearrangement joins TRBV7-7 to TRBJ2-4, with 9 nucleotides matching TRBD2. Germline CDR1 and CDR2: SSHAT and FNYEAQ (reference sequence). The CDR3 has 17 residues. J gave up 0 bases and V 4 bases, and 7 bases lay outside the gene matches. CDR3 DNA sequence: TGTGCCAGCAGCTCAGCGGGGGGCAAACTAGCCAAAAACATTCAGTACTTC. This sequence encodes CASSSAGGKLAKNIQYF.

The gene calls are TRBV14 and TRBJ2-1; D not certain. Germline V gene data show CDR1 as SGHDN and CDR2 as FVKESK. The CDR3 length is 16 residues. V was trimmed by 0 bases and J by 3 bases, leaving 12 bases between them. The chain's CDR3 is CASSQDLVSSYNEQFF. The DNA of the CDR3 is TGTGCCAGCAGCCAAGATTTAGTGTCGAGCTACAATGAGCAGTTCTTC.